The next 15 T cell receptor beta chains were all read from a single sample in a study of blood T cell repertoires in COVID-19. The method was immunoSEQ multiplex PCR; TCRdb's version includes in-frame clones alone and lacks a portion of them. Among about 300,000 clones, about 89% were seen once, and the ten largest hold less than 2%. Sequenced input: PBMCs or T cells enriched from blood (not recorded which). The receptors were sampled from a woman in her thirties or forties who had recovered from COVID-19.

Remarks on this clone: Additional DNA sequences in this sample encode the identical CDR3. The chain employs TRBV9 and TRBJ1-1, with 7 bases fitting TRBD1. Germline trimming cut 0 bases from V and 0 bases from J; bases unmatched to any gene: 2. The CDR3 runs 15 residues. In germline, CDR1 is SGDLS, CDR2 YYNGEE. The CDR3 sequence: CASSVGDRMNTEAFF. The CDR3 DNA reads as TGTGCCAGCAGCGTAGGGGACAGAATGAACACTGAAGCTTTCTTT.

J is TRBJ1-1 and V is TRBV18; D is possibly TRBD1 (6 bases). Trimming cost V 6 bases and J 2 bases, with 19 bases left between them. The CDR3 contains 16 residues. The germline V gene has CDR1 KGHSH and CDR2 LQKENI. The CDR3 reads CASSPVTGGGNTEAFF. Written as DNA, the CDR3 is TGTGCCAGCTCGCCCGTTACGGGAGGGGGAAACACTGAAGCTTTCTTT.

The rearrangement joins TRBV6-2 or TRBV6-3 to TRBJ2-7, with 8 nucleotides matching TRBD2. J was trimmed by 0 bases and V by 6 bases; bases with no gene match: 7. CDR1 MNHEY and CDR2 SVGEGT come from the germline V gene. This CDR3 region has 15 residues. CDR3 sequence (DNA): TGTGCCAGCAGCTGGACCGGGACTAGCTCCTACGAGCAGTACTTC. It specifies CASSWTGTSSYEQYF.

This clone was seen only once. CDR3 in amino acids: CATSRDQQETQYF. The CDR3 bases are TGTGCCACCAGCAGAGATCAACAAGAGACCCAGTACTTC. V gene TRBV15 combines with J gene TRBJ2-5; D not certain. The V and J ends lost 0 bases and 2 bases respectively, with 4 bases between them. The CDR3 is 13 amino acids. The germline V gene encodes CDR1 LNHNV and CDR2 YYDKDF (reference sequence).

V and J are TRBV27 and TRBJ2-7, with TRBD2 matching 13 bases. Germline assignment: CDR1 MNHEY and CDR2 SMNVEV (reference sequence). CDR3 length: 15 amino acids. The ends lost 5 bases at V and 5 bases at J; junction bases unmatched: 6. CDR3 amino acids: CASSQSGLAGDEQYF. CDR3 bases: TGTGCCAGCAGTCAGTCAGGACTAGCGGGAGACGAGCAGTACTTC.

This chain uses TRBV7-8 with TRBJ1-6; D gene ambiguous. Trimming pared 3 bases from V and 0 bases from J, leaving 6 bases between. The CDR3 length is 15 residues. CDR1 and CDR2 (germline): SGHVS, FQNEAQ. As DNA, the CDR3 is TGTGCCAGCAGCTTCGATAGCTCCTATAATTCACCCCTCCACTTT. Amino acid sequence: CASSFDSSYNSPLHF.

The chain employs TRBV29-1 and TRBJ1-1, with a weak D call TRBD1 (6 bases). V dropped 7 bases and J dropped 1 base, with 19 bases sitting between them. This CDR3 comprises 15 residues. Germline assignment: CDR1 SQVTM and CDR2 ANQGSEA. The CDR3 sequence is CSGMTGPLQNTEAFF. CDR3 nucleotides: TGCAGCGGGATGACAGGTCCATTGCAGAACACTGAAGCTTTCTTT. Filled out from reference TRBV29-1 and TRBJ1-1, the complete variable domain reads SAVISQKPSRDICQRGTSLTIQCQVDSQVTMMFWYRQQPGQSLTLIATANQGSEATYESGFVIDKFPISRPNLTFSTLTVSNMSPEDSSIYLCSGMTGPLQNTEAFFGQGTRLTVV.

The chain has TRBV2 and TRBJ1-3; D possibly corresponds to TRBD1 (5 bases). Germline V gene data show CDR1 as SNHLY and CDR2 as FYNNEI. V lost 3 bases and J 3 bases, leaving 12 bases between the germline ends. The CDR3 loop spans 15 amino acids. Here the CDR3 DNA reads TGTGCCAGCAGTGATGTAGGGGATGGTGGAAACACCATATATTTT. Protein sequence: CASSDVGDGGNTIYF.

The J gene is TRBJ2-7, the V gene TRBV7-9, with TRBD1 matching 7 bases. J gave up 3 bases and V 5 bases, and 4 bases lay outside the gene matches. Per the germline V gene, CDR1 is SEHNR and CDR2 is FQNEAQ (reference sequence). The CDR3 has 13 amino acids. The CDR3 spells CASSPWDSYEQYF. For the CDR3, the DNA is TGTGCCAGCAGCCCTTGGGACAGCTACGAGCAGTACTTC.

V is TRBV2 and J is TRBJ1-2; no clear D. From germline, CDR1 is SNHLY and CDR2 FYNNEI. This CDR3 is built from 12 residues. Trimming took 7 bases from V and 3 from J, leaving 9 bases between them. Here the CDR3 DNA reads TGTGCCAGCAAGTCAGATTACTATGGCTACACCTTC. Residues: CASKSDYYGYTF.

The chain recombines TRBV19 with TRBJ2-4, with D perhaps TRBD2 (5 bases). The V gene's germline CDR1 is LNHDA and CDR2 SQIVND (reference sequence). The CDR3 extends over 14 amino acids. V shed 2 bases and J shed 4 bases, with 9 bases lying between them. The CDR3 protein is CASSITGLKNIQYF. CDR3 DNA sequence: TGTGCCAGTAGTATAACGGGGTTGAAAAACATTCAGTACTTC. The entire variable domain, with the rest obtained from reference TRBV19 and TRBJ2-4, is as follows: DGGITQSPKYLFRKEGQNVTLSCEQNLNHDAMYWYRQDPGQGLRLIYYSQIVNDFQKGDIAEGYSVSREKKESFPLTVTSAQKNPTAFYLCASSITGLKNIQYFGAGTRLSVL.

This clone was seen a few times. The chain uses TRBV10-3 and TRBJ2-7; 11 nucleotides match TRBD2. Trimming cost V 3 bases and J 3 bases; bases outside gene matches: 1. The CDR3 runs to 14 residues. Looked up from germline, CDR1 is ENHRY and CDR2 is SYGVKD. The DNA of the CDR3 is TGTGCCATCAGTGACGGACTAGCGGGCTACGAGCAGTACTTC. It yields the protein CAISDGLAGYEQYF.

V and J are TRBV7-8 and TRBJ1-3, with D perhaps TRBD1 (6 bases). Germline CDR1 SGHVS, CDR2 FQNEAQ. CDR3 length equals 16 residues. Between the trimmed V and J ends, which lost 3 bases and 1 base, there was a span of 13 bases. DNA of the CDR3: TGTGCCAGCAGCTTTGGCAGGGGATGGTCTGGAAACACCATATATTTT. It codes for CASSFGRGWSGNTIYF.

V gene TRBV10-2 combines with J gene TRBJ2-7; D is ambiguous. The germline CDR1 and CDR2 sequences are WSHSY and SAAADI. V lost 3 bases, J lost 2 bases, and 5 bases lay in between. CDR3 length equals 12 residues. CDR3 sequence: CASSDPAYEQYF. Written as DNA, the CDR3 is TGCGCCAGCAGTGACCCCGCCTACGAGCAGTACTTC.

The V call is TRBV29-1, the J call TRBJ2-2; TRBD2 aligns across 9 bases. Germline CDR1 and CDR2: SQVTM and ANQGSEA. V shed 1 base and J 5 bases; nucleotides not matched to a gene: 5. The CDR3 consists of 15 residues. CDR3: CSVEVAGVGTGELFF. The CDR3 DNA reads TGCAGCGTTGAAGTAGCGGGAGTAGGAACCGGGGAGCTGTTTTTT.